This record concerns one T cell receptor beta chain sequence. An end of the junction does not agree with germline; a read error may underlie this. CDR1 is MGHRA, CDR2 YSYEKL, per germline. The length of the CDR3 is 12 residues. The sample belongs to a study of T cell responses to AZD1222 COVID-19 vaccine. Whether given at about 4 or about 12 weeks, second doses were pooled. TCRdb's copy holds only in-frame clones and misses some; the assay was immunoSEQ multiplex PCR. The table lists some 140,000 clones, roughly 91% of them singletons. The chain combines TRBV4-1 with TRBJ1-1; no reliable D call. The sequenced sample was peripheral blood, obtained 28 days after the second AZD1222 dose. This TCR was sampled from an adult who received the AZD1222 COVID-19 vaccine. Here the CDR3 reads CASSQGANEAFF. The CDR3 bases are TGCGCCAGCAGTCAAGGAGCGAATGAAGCTTTCTTT.